The rows below give T cell receptor beta chains drawn from one sample of a study of OX40 agonist ivuxolimab in advanced cancers. Sequenced by immunoSEQ multiplex PCR; TCRdb stores in-frame clones only, minus some. The sample holds tens of thousands of clones, approximately 81% seen once. Sequencing used CD4+ or CD8+ T cells sorted from blood, obtained in a trial of the OX40 agonist ivuxolimab. The receptors derive from an adult with an advanced solid tumor such as melanoma, head and neck, liver or kidney cancer. Each CDR3 is given with its conserved first and last residue. D genes are given only for firm matches. Expanded clones get a size class; other rows say once, few or many, or leave the size out.

j_call,clone_size,d_call,v_call,cdr3_nt,cdr3_aa
TRBJ1-5,NA,TRBD1,TRBV11-1,TGTGCCAGCAGCCTGGGGACAGGAAGCAATCAGCCCCAGCATTTT,CASSLGTGSNQPQHF
TRBJ2-7,NA,NA,TRBV5-6,TGTGCCAGCAGCTTGGCCTATACCGACGAGCAGTACTTC,CASSLAYTDEQYF
TRBJ1-4,NA,TRBD1,TRBV5-4,TGTGCCAGCAGCTTTCACCGGGACAGGGGGCGCGATAATGAAAAACTGTTTTTT,CASSFHRDRGRDNEKLFF
TRBJ2-6,NA,NA,TRBV5-4,TGTGCCAGCAGTTCGATATGGGCTCGGGCCAACGTCCTGACTTTC,CASSSIWARANVLTF
TRBJ1-6,once,TRBD1,TRBV5-1,TGCGCCAGCAGCTTGGAGGACAGGGGGTACGGTGATAGAGGACCCCTCCACTTT,CASSLEDRGYGDRGPLHF
TRBJ2-6,few,NA,TRBV5-5,TGTGCCAGCAGCTTCGGGCCCTCTGGGGCCAACGTCCTGACTTTC,CASSFGPSGANVLTF
TRBJ2-5,NA,NA,TRBV6-1,TGTGCCAGCATGCTGGGTCCCCCAGAGACCCAGTACTTC,CASMLGPPETQYF
TRBJ2-1,NA,NA,TRBV19,TGTGCCAGTAGGCCTCCACGGACAGCCAACAATGAGCAGTTCTTC,CASRPPRTANNEQFF
TRBJ2-3,once,TRBD2,TRBV7-8,TGTGCCAGCAGCTTTGAGCGGGGGGGCCTAGCAACAGATACGCAGTATTTT,CASSFERGGLATDTQYF
TRBJ1-1,NA,NA,TRBV5-1,TGCGCCAGCACCACAGGACAGCCAAACACTGAAGCTTTCTTT,CASTTGQPNTEAFF
TRBJ1-1,NA,NA,TRBV7-6,TGTGCCAGCAGCTACCTGGGGGCGGGAACTGAAGCTTTCTTT,CASSYLGAGTEAFF
TRBJ2-5,few,NA,TRBV6-5,TGTGCCAGCAGTTACTCGAACGGGGATCCGGAGACCCAGTACTTC,CASSYSNGDPETQYF
TRBJ1-2,NA,TRBD1,TRBV30,TGTGCCTGGGGGACAGGGGTATATGGCTACACCTTC,CAWGTGVYGYTF
TRBJ1-5,once,NA,TRBV7-8,TGTGCCAGCAGCTTAGTGTATAGCAATCAGCCCCAGCATTTT,CASSLVYSNQPQHF
TRBJ1-6,NA,TRBD1,TRBV11-2,TGTGCCAGCACGGGACAGGGGGTCTCACCCCTCCACTTT,CASTGQGVSPLHF
TRBJ1-1,NA,NA,TRBV18,TGTGCCAGCTCACAGAGGGACGCCCGGGGCACTGAAGCTTTCTTT,CASSQRDARGTEAFF
TRBJ2-1,NA,NA,TRBV7-9,TGTGCCAGCAGCTACGGCGGTGAGCAGTTCTTC,CASSYGGEQFF
TRBJ2-5,NA,NA,TRBV29-1,TGCAGCGTGGCAGGGGAGGGGGAGACCCAGTACTTC,CSVAGEGETQYF
TRBJ1-1,few,NA,TRBV18,TGTGCCAGCTCACCCCTGGGGGGAACCACTGAAGCTTTCTTT,CASSPLGGTTEAFF
TRBJ2-2,few,TRBD1,TRBV14,TGTGCCAGCAGCCAAGGATTTGCGACAGGGGTTTCCGGGGAGCTGTTTTTT,CASSQGFATGVSGELFF
TRBJ1-5,NA,NA,TRBV6-5,TGTGCCAGCAGGCCGGGAAGGTCCCGCAATCAGCCCCAGCATTTT,CASRPGRSRNQPQHF
TRBJ1-2,once,NA,TRBV5-8,TGTGCCAGCAGGATTACAGGGACCTATGGCTACACCTTC,CASRITGTYGYTF
TRBJ1-1,NA,TRBD1,TRBV7-8,TGTGCCAGCAGCTTACAGGGGGTCATGAACACTGAAGCTTTCTTT,CASSLQGVMNTEAFF
TRBJ2-1,NA,TRBD2,TRBV9,TGTGCCAGCAGCGCCTTACTAGCGGGCTCCTACAATGAGCAGTTCTTC,CASSALLAGSYNEQFF
TRBJ2-3,NA,NA,TRBV11-2,TGTGCCAGCAGCCGGGCCGGGACATGGGGCACAGATACGCAGTATTTT,CASSRAGTWGTDTQYF
TRBJ2-7,few,NA,TRBV6-5,TGTGCCAGCAGTCGGAGCGGGTCCTTTTACGAGCAGTACTTC,CASSRSGSFYEQYF
TRBJ1-3,NA,NA,TRBV6-1,TGTGCCAGCAGTGAAAGGTCCCACTCTGGAAACACCATATATTTT,CASSERSHSGNTIYF
TRBJ2-1,NA,TRBD1,TRBV5-4,TGTGCCAGCAGCTTTAGACAGGGGGCTTACAATGAGCAGTTCTTC,CASSFRQGAYNEQFF
TRBJ1-2,NA,TRBD1,TRBV18,TGTGCCAGCTCACCAGGGACAGAGTATGGCTACACCTTC,CASSPGTEYGYTF
TRBJ2-7,medium-sized,TRBD1,TRBV2,TGTGCCAGCATGGGACAGGGAGGGTTGGGGCTCCACGAGCAGTACTTC,CASMGQGGLGLHEQYF
TRBJ1-2,few,NA,TRBV30,TGTGCCTGGGAGCGAGGCAGCGGGTATGGCTACACCTTC,CAWERGSGYGYTF
TRBJ2-5,NA,TRBD1,TRBV30,TGTGCCTGGAGTGTACGGACAGGCGTACAAGAGACCCAGTACTTC,CAWSVRTGVQETQYF
TRBJ1-2,NA,TRBD1,TRBV6-5,TGTGCCAGCAGCCCGACAGGGGTTGCGAGCTATGGCTACACCTTC,CASSPTGVASYGYTF
TRBJ1-3,NA,TRBD1,TRBV14,TGTGCCAGCAGCCATCAGGGGGCCTCTGGAAACACCATATATTTT,CASSHQGASGNTIYF
TRBJ2-3,NA,TRBD2,TRBV6-4,TGTGCCAGCGGGAAAGCGGGGGGGTCTTCTGATACGCAGTATTTT,CASGKAGGSSDTQYF
TRBJ1-1,NA,NA,TRBV30,TGTGCCTGGAGTCAGGGACCCACTGAAGCTTTCTTT,CAWSQGPTEAFF
TRBJ2-7,NA,TRBD1,TRBV11-1,TGTGCCAGCAGCCCAGCCGGTGGGGGACAGGGGTACTACGAGCAGTACTTC,CASSPAGGGQGYYEQYF
TRBJ1-1,NA,NA,TRBV19,TGTGCCAGTAGTACGCTTTACGGTTACCCTGAAGCTTTCTTT,CASSTLYGYPEAFF
TRBJ2-7,NA,NA,TRBV5-1,TGCGCCAGCAGTCTAGATACGACACGGACTCCCACCTACGAGCAGTACTTC,CASSLDTTRTPTYEQYF
TRBJ2-7,NA,NA,TRBV6-5,TGTGCCAGCAGTTACTCGAGAGGGGCCTGGGAGCAGTACTTC,CASSYSRGAWEQYF
TRBJ1-1,NA,NA,TRBV20-1,TGCAGTGCTAGGACCAGTCTTGAAGCTTTCTTT,CSARTSLEAFF
TRBJ2-5,NA,NA,TRBV4-1,TGCGCCAGCAGCCAAGAGGCAGGGACCTTACAAGAGACCCAGTACTTC,CASSQEAGTLQETQYF
TRBJ2-7,NA,NA,TRBV19,TGTGCCAGTAGTGCTACCCGGGACACCTACGAGCAGTACTTC,CASSATRDTYEQYF
TRBJ1-3,NA,NA,TRBV5-6,TGTGCCAGCAGCCTTCGGACAGTGAAAGGAAACACCATATATTTT,CASSLRTVKGNTIYF
TRBJ2-3,NA,NA,TRBV6-5,TGTGCCAGCAGTTACTCGGGCCTCCGTTACACAGATACGCAGTATTTT,CASSYSGLRYTDTQYF
TRBJ1-4,once,TRBD1,TRBV15,TGTGCCACCAGCACTGACAGGGGGTGGAATGAAAAACTGTTTTTT,CATSTDRGWNEKLFF
TRBJ1-5,few,NA,TRBV6-1,TGTGCCAGCAGTACCCCAACTTCCATGAGGACCCAGCATTTT,CASSTPTSMRTQHF
TRBJ2-1,NA,NA,TRBV6-4,TGTGCCAGCAGGGGAGCAGGGCCGAGCTCCTACAATGAGCAGTTCTTC,CASRGAGPSSYNEQFF
TRBJ2-7,NA,NA,TRBV5-6,TGTGCCAGCAGCTCGCGGGCGGGGGAGCAGTACTTC,CASSSRAGEQYF
TRBJ1-6,NA,NA,TRBV9,TGTGCCAGCAGCCGGGGAGGCAGTAACTCACCCCTCCACTTT,CASSRGGSNSPLHF